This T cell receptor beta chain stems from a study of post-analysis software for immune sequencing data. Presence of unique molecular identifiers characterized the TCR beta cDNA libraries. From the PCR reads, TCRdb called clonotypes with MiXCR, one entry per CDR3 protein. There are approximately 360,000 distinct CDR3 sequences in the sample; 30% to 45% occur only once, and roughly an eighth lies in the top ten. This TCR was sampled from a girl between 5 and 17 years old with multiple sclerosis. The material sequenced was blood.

The CDR3 coding sequence is TGTGCCGGTGGGACAGGGGAATACAATGAGCAGTTCTTC. Protein sequence: CAGGTGEYNEQFF. The genes are TRBV12-3 or TRBV12-4 and TRBJ2-1, with TRBD1 matching 10 bases. The length of the CDR3 is 13 residues. Trimming at V came to 11 bases and at J to 4 bases, leaving 5 bases not matched to a gene.